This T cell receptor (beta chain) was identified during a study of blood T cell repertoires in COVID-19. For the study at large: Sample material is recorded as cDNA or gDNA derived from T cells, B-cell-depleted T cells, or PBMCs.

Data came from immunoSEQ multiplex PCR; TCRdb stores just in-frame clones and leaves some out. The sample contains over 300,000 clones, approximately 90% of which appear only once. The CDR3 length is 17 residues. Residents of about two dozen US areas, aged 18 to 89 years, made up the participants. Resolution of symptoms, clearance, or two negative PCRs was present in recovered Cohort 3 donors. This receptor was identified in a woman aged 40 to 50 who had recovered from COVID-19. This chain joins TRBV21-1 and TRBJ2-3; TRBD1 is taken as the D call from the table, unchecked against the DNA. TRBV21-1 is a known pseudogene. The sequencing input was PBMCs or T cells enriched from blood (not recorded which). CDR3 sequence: CASARLADRYGADTQYF. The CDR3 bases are TGTGCCAGCGCACGACTCGCGGACAGGTACGGGGCAGATACGCAGTATTTT.